Each of the 15 T cell receptor beta chains below was sequenced from the same sample in a study of OX40 agonist ivuxolimab in advanced cancers. Method: immunoSEQ multiplex PCR; TCRdb's copy keeps in-frame clones and lacks some. The sample lists some 70,000 clones; around 90% were seen once. The material sequenced was CD4+ or CD8+ T cells sorted from blood, taken in a trial of the OX40 agonist ivuxolimab. The receptors come from an adult with an advanced solid tumor such as melanoma, head and neck, liver or kidney cancer.

CDR3 sequence: CASSQEHGRGTEAFF. The CDR3 nucleotides are TGCGCCAGCAGCCAAGAACACGGAAGGGGCACTGAAGCTTTCTTT. This rearrangement joins TRBV4-3 to TRBJ1-1; D is perhaps TRBD1 (5 bases). CDR1 is LGHNA, CDR2 YSLEER, per germline. The CDR3 has 15 residues. With 0 bases removed from V and 4 bases from J, the gap between germline ends came to 12 bases.

This clone came up once. This sequence joins TRBV7-2 and TRBJ2-5; no definite D call. CDR3 size: 12 residues. V lost 5 bases to trimming and J lost 2 bases, with 6 bases between them. Germline assignment: CDR1 SGHTA and CDR2 FQGNSA. The CDR3 bases are TGTGCCAGCAGCCCCCCTCAAGAGACCCAGTACTTC. It specifies CASSPPQETQYF.

V gene TRBV6-6 combines with J gene TRBJ1-2; D possibly corresponds to TRBD1 (5 bases). CDR1 and CDR2 from the germline V gene are MNHNY and SVGAGI (reference sequence). V was trimmed by 2 bases and J by 7 bases, leaving 14 bases between them. The CDR3 length is 14 residues. CDR3 in amino acids: CASSYVGVGSGYTF. CDR3 nucleotide sequence: TGTGCCAGCAGTTACGTGGGGGTTGGTAGTGGCTACACCTTC.

The chain uses TRBV11-3 and TRBJ2-5; TRBD2 might be the D (5 bases). Germline V lookup: CDR1 SGHNT, CDR2 YENEEA. This CDR3 spans 14 amino acids. Trimming left V 5 bases short and J 2 bases short, with 12 bases between. CDR3 in DNA: TGTGCCAGCAGCCTTGGACTGCTTCAAGAGACCCAGTACTTC. It encodes CASSLGLLQETQYF.

V and J are TRBV7-2 and TRBJ1-5; the match to TRBD1 covers 8 bases. Germline CDR1 SGHTA, CDR2 FQGNSA. The trim removed 2 bases at V and 4 bases at J, leaving 4 bases unmatched. The CDR3 runs 15 residues. The DNA of the CDR3 is TGTGCCAGCAGCTTACGGACAGGGCCAAATCAGCCCCAGCATTTT. Protein: CASSLRTGPNQPQHF.

DNA for the CDR3: TGTGCCAGCAACGAGTGGGGCGGCAATCAGCCCCAGCATTTT. Encoded protein: CASNEWGGNQPQHF. This rearrangement joins TRBV2 to TRBJ1-5; possible D gene TRBD1, 5 bases. The V gene lost 7 bases and the J gene lost 2 bases, with 12 bases spanning the gap. CDR3 size: 14 residues. Germline V gene lookup returns CDR1 SNHLY and CDR2 FYNNEI. The full variable domain, in which reference TRBV2 and TRBJ1-5 provide the parts outside the CDR3, is EPEVTQTPSHQVTQMGQEVILRCVPISNHLYFYWYRQILGQKVEFLVSFYNNEISEKSEIFDDQFSVERPDGSNFTLKIRSTKLEDSAMYFCASNEWGGNQPQHFGDGTRLSIL.

V and J are TRBV29-1 and TRBJ2-1, with 8 bases lining up with TRBD2. The CDR3 runs 14 residues. Germline CDR1 is SQVTM and CDR2 is ANQGSEA. J lost 4 bases, V lost 7 bases, and 9 bases had no gene match. CDR3 nucleotide sequence: TGCAGCGCCCAAGCGGGAGTTGATTACAATGAGCAGTTCTTC. It yields the protein CSAQAGVDYNEQFF.

This chain joins TRBV29-1 and TRBJ1-1, with 9 positions matching TRBD1. The ends lost 5 bases at V and 7 bases at J; junction bases unmatched: 11. The CDR3 is 14 amino acids. Germline loops: CDR1 SQVTM, CDR2 ANQGSEA. The DNA of the CDR3 is TGCAGCGTTACCTGGGACAGGGTGGATAGTGAAGCTTTCTTT. Protein sequence: CSVTWDRVDSEAFF.

The chain links TRBV6-1 to TRBJ1-1; D call uncertain. CDR3 size: 13 residues. Germline V gene sequence: CDR1 MNHNS, CDR2 SASEGT. With 5 bases removed from V and 5 bases from J, the gap between germline ends came to 12 bases. In DNA form, the CDR3 reads TGTGCCAGCAGTATCACAGCTAGGACTGAAGCTTTCTTT. It codes for CASSITARTEAFF.

With respect to this clone: Other DNA sequences in this sample translate to the same CDR3. The chain employs TRBV28 and TRBJ2-7, with a possible D match to TRBD2 (6 bases). The V end lost 5 bases, the J end lost 6 bases, and 17 bases lay between the germline ends. CDR1 and CDR2 from the germline V gene are MDHEN and SYDVKM. The CDR3 length is 14 residues. Here the CDR3 reads CASSQGLSRGEQYF. As DNA, the CDR3 is TGTGCCAGCAGTCAGGGACTCTCCCGGGGCGAGCAGTACTTC.

The V and J genes are TRBV7-2 and TRBJ2-1; 7 positions agree with TRBD1. Germline trimming cut 4 bases from V and 7 bases from J; bases unmatched to any gene: 4. Looked up from germline, CDR1 is SGHTA and CDR2 is FQGNSA. The CDR3 covers 13 residues. CDR3 residues: CASSSPDRNEQFF. The CDR3 region has the DNA TGTGCCAGCAGCTCCCCGGACAGGAATGAGCAGTTCTTC.

The chain has TRBV4-2 and TRBJ2-2; 8 bases agree with TRBD2. Trimming cost V 0 bases and J 1 base; bases outside gene matches: 19. CDR3 length: 22 amino acids. CDR1 LGHNA and CDR2 YNFKEQ come from the germline V gene. This chain's CDR3 is CASSQDPFRASGLIKNTGELFF. DNA of the CDR3: TGTGCCAGCAGCCAAGATCCCTTCCGGGCTAGCGGGCTGATAAAGAACACCGGGGAGCTGTTTTTT.

The chain joins TRBV7-9 to TRBJ1-2; tentative D call: TRBD1 (5 bases). The ends were cut back, 1 base at V and 8 bases at J, with 11 bases in the middle. Germline V CDR1 and CDR2: SEHNR, FQNEAQ (reference sequence). The CDR3 totals 13 residues. CDR3 protein: CASSLETGGGYTF. The CDR3 DNA reads as TGTGCCAGCAGCTTAGAAACGGGGGGAGGCTACACCTTC.

This clone was recorded only once. The genes are TRBV7-8 and TRBJ2-1; D is unresolved. The V gene lost 5 bases and the J gene lost 7 bases, with 15 bases spanning the gap. There are 14 residues in the CDR3. CDR1 is SGHVS, CDR2 FQNEAQ, per germline. The CDR3 sequence: CASSVTRRANEQFF. In DNA form, the CDR3 reads TGTGCCAGCAGCGTGACCCGAAGAGCGAATGAGCAGTTCTTC.

The chain combines TRBV18 with TRBJ2-3, with D unclear. V was cut by 3 bases and J by 0 bases, with 10 bases left in between. Germline CDR1 KGHSH, CDR2 LQKENI. The CDR3 totals 15 residues. As DNA, the CDR3 is TGTGCCAGCTCACCGGCCGGTCCCAGCACAGATACGCAGTATTTT. Translating gives CASSPAGPSTDTQYF. Full variable domain (outside the CDR3, taken from reference TRBV18 and TRBJ2-3): NAGVMQNPRHLVRRRGQEARLRCSPMKGHSHVYWYRQLPEEGLKFMVYLQKENIIDESGMPKERFSAEFPKEGPSILRIQQVVRGDSAAYFCASSPAGPSTDTQYFGPGTRLTVL.